This section outlines one T cell receptor beta chain sequence together with its context. Next came a second PCR, run for about 6 to 11 cycles, which used a sample-barcoded 5' primer along with a J-beta primer mix. TCRdb fed the 5' RACE reads into MiXCR, producing one record per CDR3 protein. Of 2 million or so distinct CDR3 sequences detected, 40% to 55% appear once; the ten largest clones hold approximately 2.1%. This sample stems from a study of blood T cells in healthy people across ages. From germline, CDR1 is MGHDK and CDR2 SYGVNS. V was clipped by 9 bases and J by 2 bases, with 13 bases between them. The CDR3 runs 13 residues.

The sequencing input was blood. The gene calls are TRBV25-1 and TRBJ1-2; tentatively, D is TRBD1 (6 bases). This TCR came from a woman between 40 and 55 years old in good health. The CDR3 DNA reads TGTGCCAGTGAGTCGGACAGAAACTATGGCTACACCTTC. Protein sequence: CASESDRNYGYTF.